Each of the 28 T cell receptor beta chains below was sequenced from the same sample in a study of cytomegalovirus exposure and HLA in healthy donors (dated 2017 in TCRdb). The method behind the library was the immunoSEQ multiplex PCR assay. The multiplex PCR relied on a mix of 60 forward primers for TCR Vbeta segments and 13 reverse primers for TCR Jbeta segments. This immuneACCESS table, as held by TCRdb, lists in-frame sequences with V and J called but not all clones. Of the missing ones, under half trace to an unresolved V gene in checked studies; the others have no known cause. The sample records around 110,000 clones, approximately 80% of which are singletons. The ten top clones hold roughly 3.9% of the sample. The sequencing sample was made of PBMCs. These receptors all come from a woman aged 25-40 years in good health and CMV-seronegative.

A few counts support this clone. The chain is built from TRBV9 and TRBJ2-1, with 7 nucleotides matching TRBD2. Germline loops: CDR1 SGDLS, CDR2 YYNGEE. The CDR3 loop spans 21 amino acids. After removal of 0 bases from V and 3 bases from J, the junction contained 21 bases not matched to a gene. The CDR3 region is CASSVALAGVGGSSYYNEQFF. The CDR3, as DNA: TGTGCCAGCAGCGTAGCTTTGGCGGGAGTGGGGGGATCATCTTACTACAATGAGCAGTTCTTC. Filled out from reference TRBV9 and TRBJ2-1, the complete variable domain reads DSGVTQTPKHLITATGQRVTLRCSPRSGDLSVYWYQQSLDQGLQFLIQYYNGEERAKGNILERFSAQQFPDLHSELNLSSLELGDSALYFCASSVALAGVGGSSYYNEQFFGPGTRLTVL.

V and J are TRBV28 and TRBJ2-3; 7 bases fit TRBD2. The V gene end was trimmed by 7 bases and the J gene end by 2 bases; junction bases not matched to a gene: 3. The CDR3 is made up of 13 amino acids. Germline V gene lookup returns CDR1 MDHEN and CDR2 SYDVKM. The CDR3 loop is CASTSGDTDTQYF. DNA of the CDR3: TGTGCCAGCACTAGCGGAGACACAGATACGCAGTATTTT. The full variable domain, in which reference TRBV28 and TRBJ2-3 provide the parts outside the CDR3, is DVKVTQSSRYLVKRTGEKVFLECVQDMDHENMFWYRQDPGLGLRLIYFSYDVKMKEKGDIPEGYSVSREKKERFSLILESASTNQTSMYLCASTSGDTDTQYFGPGTRLTVL.

This clone was detected once. V usage is TRBV28 and J usage is TRBJ1-5, with D possibly matching TRBD1 (5 bases). V was clipped by 5 bases and J by 9 bases, with 11 bases between them. CDR1 and CDR2 from the germline V gene are MDHEN and SYDVKM. This CDR3 is 12 amino acids long. CDR3 sequence reads: CASSARVGPQHF. The CDR3 coding sequence is TGTGCCAGCAGTGCCAGGGTGGGGCCCCAGCATTTT.

In regard to this clone: One end of the junction fails to match germline, which may point to a read error. The chain combines TRBV6-1 with TRBJ2-7; TRBD1 might be the D (6 bases). CDR1 is MNHNS, CDR2 SASEGT, per germline. The CDR3 loop spans 15 amino acids. The CDR3 spells CASSVEGVGVYGQYF. The CDR3 nucleotides are TGTGCCAGCAGTGTAGAGGGGGTAGGTGTCTACGGGCAGTACTTC.

This sequence joins TRBV28 and TRBJ1-6; perhaps TRBD1 as D (6 bases). Trimming took off 3 bases at V and 0 bases at J, with 6 bases between the two ends. This CDR3 has 15 residues. Germline V gives CDR1 MDHEN, CDR2 SYDVKM. The CDR3 loop reads CASSLTGSYNSPLHF. The CDR3 DNA follows: TGTGCCAGCAGTTTGACAGGCTCCTATAATTCACCCCTCCACTTT. The entire variable domain, with the rest obtained from reference TRBV28 and TRBJ1-6, is as follows: DVKVTQSSRYLVKRTGEKVFLECVQDMDHENMFWYRQDPGLGLRLIYFSYDVKMKEKGDIPEGYSVSREKKERFSLILESASTNQTSMYLCASSLTGSYNSPLHFGNGTRLTVT.

The rearrangement uses TRBV7-9 and TRBJ2-5, with D possibly matching TRBD2 (7 bases). Per germline, CDR1 SEHNR and CDR2 FQNEAQ (reference sequence). This CDR3 contains 15 residues. Trimming took off 6 bases at V and 1 base at J, with 15 bases between the two ends. CDR3 residues: CASSRGGGPQETQYF. Here the CDR3 DNA reads TGTGCCAGCAGTCGGGGCGGGGGCCCCCAAGAGACCCAGTACTTC. The complete variable domain, with remaining parts taken from reference TRBV7-9 and TRBJ2-5, reads DTGVSQNPRHKITKRGQNVTFRCDPISEHNRLYWYRQTLGQGPEFLTYFQNEAQLEKSRLLSDRFSAERPKGSFSTLEIQRTEQGDSAMYLCASSRGGGPQETQYFGPGTRLLVL.

The V gene is TRBV6-5, the J gene TRBJ2-5; D unresolved. The J call may be wrong; the DNA end is better matched by TRBJ2-7. The CDR3 loop spans 15 amino acids. Per the germline V gene, CDR1 is MNHEY and CDR2 is SVGAGI. The CDR3 DNA reads TGTGCCAGCAGTCCCCCCGGGTTTGGCTCCTACGAGCAGTACTTC. Translated: CASSPPGFGSYEQYF.

V gene TRBV9 combines with J gene TRBJ1-1; the match to TRBD1 covers 8 bases. The CDR3 runs to 15 residues. Trimming took 4 bases from V and 4 from J; bases not matched to a gene: 9. CDR1 and CDR2 (germline): SGDLS, YYNGEE. The CDR3 sequence is CASSPLNRGGTEAFF. CDR3 nucleotide sequence: TGTGCCAGCAGCCCCTTAAACAGGGGGGGCACTGAAGCTTTCTTT.

The V call is TRBV27, the J call TRBJ1-5; D is unclear. The CDR3 extends over 14 amino acids. Germline assignment: CDR1 MNHEY and CDR2 SMNVEV (reference sequence). Trimming removed 4 bases from V and 11 bases from J, with 18 bases in between. CDR3 sequence reads: CASSSLGSPYAQHF. The DNA of the CDR3 is TGTGCCAGCAGTTCCCTCGGGTCCCCGTATGCCCAGCATTTT.

This clone was counted only a few times. The chain links TRBV6-6 to TRBJ2-7; D remains ambiguous. CDR3 size: 11 residues. V was cut by 10 bases and J by 7 bases, with 14 bases left in between. CDR1 and CDR2 from the germline V gene are MNHNY and SVGAGI (reference sequence). This CDR3 reads CATRWSDEQYF. CDR3 DNA sequence: TGTGCCACGAGGTGGTCGGATGAGCAGTACTTC.

This chain uses TRBV2 with TRBJ1-5; D remains unclear. There are 17 residues in the CDR3. Trimming took 5 bases from V and 1 from J, leaving 18 bases between them. Germline CDR1 and CDR2: SNHLY and FYNNEI. CDR3 DNA: TGTGCCAGCAGTCCGGGAATATTGTCCGTAAGCAATCAGCCCCAGCATTTT. The encoded protein is CASSPGILSVSNQPQHF.

V is TRBV5-1 and J is TRBJ2-1; the D gene is possibly TRBD2 (6 bases). Germline assignment: CDR1 SGHRS and CDR2 YFSETQ. This CDR3 spans 16 amino acids. V gave up 0 bases and J gave up 7 bases, with 17 bases separating them. Written as DNA, the CDR3 is TGCGCCAGCAGCTTGGAGGGATTGGGACTGGAGAATGAGCAGTTCTTC. It specifies CASSLEGLGLENEQFF.

The chain couples TRBV7-9 to TRBJ1-1, with D unclear. V lost 5 bases and J 2 bases, leaving 12 bases between the germline ends. The CDR3 runs to 14 residues. Per germline, CDR1 SEHNR and CDR2 FQNEAQ (reference sequence). In DNA form, the CDR3 reads TGTGCCAGCAGCCCCCGGGATTCAAACACTGAAGCTTTCTTT. Encoded protein: CASSPRDSNTEAFF.

The rearrangement links TRBV11-3 to TRBJ2-7, with 8 bases that match TRBD2. Trimming took 1 base from V and 7 from J; bases not matched to a gene: 3. The length of the CDR3 is 13 residues. Germline CDR1 is SGHNT and CDR2 is YENEEA. Written as DNA, the CDR3 is TGTGCCAGCAGCTTAGTTCGCGGGAGGGAGCAGTACTTC. Encoded protein: CASSLVRGREQYF. Using reference TRBV11-3 and TRBJ2-7 for the parts outside the CDR3, the full variable domain is EAGVVQSPRYKIIEKKQPVAFWCNPISGHNTLYWYLQNLGQGPELLIRYENEEAVDDSQLPKDRFSAERLKGVDSTLKIQPAELGDSAVYLCASSLVRGREQYFGPGTRLTVT.

The J gene is TRBJ2-3, the V gene TRBV11-2, with 11 bases lining up with TRBD2. The junction had 3 bases not matched to a gene; V was cut back by 7 bases and J by 3 bases. This CDR3 spans 14 amino acids. Germline loops: CDR1 SGHAT, CDR2 FQNNGV. CDR3 bases: TGTGCCAGCACAACTAGCGGGAGAACAGATACGCAGTATTTT. It yields the protein CASTTSGRTDTQYF.

This sequence joins TRBV19 and TRBJ2-4; TRBD1 agrees at 9 bases. Germline CDR1 LNHDA, CDR2 SQIVND (reference sequence). The V segment lost 7 bases and the J segment 1 base; nucleotides outside the gene matches: 8. The CDR3 is 16 amino acids. Written as DNA, the CDR3 is TGTGCCAGTACCATAGGACAGGGGCCTGCCAAAAACATTCAGTACTTC. Residues: CASTIGQGPAKNIQYF.

V is TRBV7-7 and J is TRBJ2-5; TRBD1 matches 9 bases. The J segment lost 5 bases and the V segment lost 1 base, leaving 5 bases of the junction unmatched. Germline lookup yields CDR1 SSHAT and CDR2 FNYEAQ (reference sequence). CDR3 size: 15 residues. The chain's CDR3 is CASSLGGTGLETQYF. The CDR3 DNA sequence: TGTGCCAGCAGCTTAGGAGGGACAGGGCTGGAGACCCAGTACTTC. Using reference TRBV7-7 and TRBJ2-5 for the parts outside the CDR3, the full variable domain is GAGVSQSPRYKVTKRGQDVTLRCDPISSHATLYWYQQALGQGPEFLTYFNYEAQPDKSGLPSDRFSAERPEGSISTLTIQRTEQRDSAMYRCASSLGGTGLETQYFGPGTRLLVL.

The chain recombines TRBV5-8 with TRBJ2-6; D is unclear. CDR1 is SGHTS and CDR2 is YDEGEE in the germline V gene. Trimming took 1 base from V and 2 from J, leaving 16 bases between them. The length of the CDR3 is 18 residues. CDR3 region: CASSLIASNTPGANVLTF. As DNA, the CDR3 is TGTGCCAGCAGCTTGATCGCCTCTAATACTCCTGGGGCCAACGTCCTGACTTTC.

The V call is TRBV4-1, the J call TRBJ2-2; perhaps TRBD2 as D (5 bases). CDR3 length: 15 residues. Per germline, CDR1 MGHRA and CDR2 YSYEKL. V lost 2 bases and J lost 1, with 8 bases in between. This CDR3 is CASSQQSGNTGELFF. CDR3 coding DNA: TGCGCCAGCAGCCAACAAAGCGGGAACACCGGGGAGCTGTTTTTT.

The chain carries TRBV30 and TRBJ2-1, with TRBD1 matching over 9 bases. There are 16 residues in the CDR3. Germline V gene sequence: CDR1 GTSNPN, CDR2 SVGIG (reference sequence). V lost 4 bases to trimming and J lost 7 bases; unmatched junction nucleotides: 14. CDR3 loop: CAWTKTTGGASNEQFF. The CDR3 DNA reads as TGTGCCTGGACCAAGACAACAGGGGGCGCTTCTAATGAGCAGTTCTTC.

This clone was counted between two and nine times. V is TRBV10-3 and J is TRBJ2-7; D perhaps matches TRBD2 (5 bases). V was clipped by 6 bases and J by 4 bases, with 16 bases between them. This CDR3 region has 14 residues. Germline CDR1 and CDR2: ENHRY and SYGVKD. CDR3 nucleotides: TGTGCCATCAGGGCGGCCGAGAGGGTGTACGAGCAGTACTTC. Residues: CAIRAAERVYEQYF.

This clone was counted between two and nine times. J is TRBJ1-5 and V is TRBV6-6, with D possibly TRBD1 on 5 matching bases. Germline CDR1 reads MNHNY; CDR2 reads SVGAGI (reference sequence). V was cut by 0 bases and J by 6 bases, with 9 bases left in between. The CDR3 is 14 residues long. The CDR3 here is CASSYSGGLQPQHF. The CDR3 DNA sequence: TGTGCCAGCAGTTACTCCGGGGGTCTTCAGCCCCAGCATTTT.

The chain carries TRBV7-2 and TRBJ1-4; D unclear. Germline V gene lookup returns CDR1 SGHTA and CDR2 FQGNSA. This CDR3 has 15 residues. The V end lost 5 bases, the J end lost 3 bases, and 13 bases lay between the germline ends. The CDR3, as DNA: TGTGCCAGCAGCCCCCAACGTGGGCCTAATGAAAAACTGTTTTTT. Translation gives CASSPQRGPNEKLFF.

The genes are TRBV5-6 and TRBJ2-1, with 7 nucleotides matching TRBD1. There are 15 residues in the CDR3. Germline values: CDR1 SGHDT, CDR2 YYEEEE. Trimming cost V 6 bases and J 3 bases; bases outside gene matches: 9. CDR3 nucleotide sequence: TGTGCCAGCAACCCATTGACAGGGTACTACAATGAGCAGTTCTTC. Translation: CASNPLTGYYNEQFF. The full variable domain, in which reference TRBV5-6 and TRBJ2-1 provide the parts outside the CDR3, is DAGVTQSPTHLIKTRGQQVTLRCSPKSGHDTVSWYQQALGQGPQFIFQYYEEEERQRGNFPDRFSGHQFPNYSSELNVNALLLGDSALYLCASNPLTGYYNEQFFGPGTRLTVL.

This chain uses TRBV5-1 with TRBJ2-7; possibly TRBD1 for D (6 bases). Per the germline V gene, CDR1 is SGHRS and CDR2 is YFSETQ. CDR3 length: 13 amino acids. V was clipped by 4 bases and J by 3 bases, with 11 bases between them. CDR3 sequence: CASSPLDSYEQYF. In DNA form, the CDR3 reads TGCGCCAGCAGCCCCCTGGACAGCTACGAGCAGTACTTC.

The genes are TRBV5-1 and TRBJ2-1, with a tentative D call TRBD2 (5 bases). This CDR3 contains 15 residues. The germline CDR1 and CDR2 sequences are SGHRS and YFSETQ. The V end lost 0 bases, the J end lost 0 bases, and 7 bases lay between the germline ends. CDR3 nucleotide sequence: TGCGCCAGCAGCTTGGAAGGACTCTCCTACAATGAGCAGTTCTTC. Protein: CASSLEGLSYNEQFF.

In nucleotides, the CDR3 is TGTGCCAGCAGCTTATGGGTGATGGGCGGAAACACCATATATTTT. This sequence encodes CASSLWVMGGNTIYF. V usage is TRBV11-2 and J usage is TRBJ1-3; D is unresolved. There are 15 residues in the CDR3. V was trimmed by 2 bases and J by 4 bases, leaving 12 bases between them. The germline V gene encodes CDR1 SGHAT and CDR2 FQNNGV.

The J gene is TRBJ2-1, the V gene TRBV5-1, with D possibly TRBD1 on 8 matching bases. The germline V gene has CDR1 SGHRS and CDR2 YFSETQ. Trimming stripped 4 bases from V and 15 bases from J, with 20 bases between. The CDR3 contains 13 residues. The CDR3 spells CASSKGGDRPTFF. The CDR3 bases are TGCGCCAGCAGCAAGGGGGGGGACAGGCCGACGTTCTTC.